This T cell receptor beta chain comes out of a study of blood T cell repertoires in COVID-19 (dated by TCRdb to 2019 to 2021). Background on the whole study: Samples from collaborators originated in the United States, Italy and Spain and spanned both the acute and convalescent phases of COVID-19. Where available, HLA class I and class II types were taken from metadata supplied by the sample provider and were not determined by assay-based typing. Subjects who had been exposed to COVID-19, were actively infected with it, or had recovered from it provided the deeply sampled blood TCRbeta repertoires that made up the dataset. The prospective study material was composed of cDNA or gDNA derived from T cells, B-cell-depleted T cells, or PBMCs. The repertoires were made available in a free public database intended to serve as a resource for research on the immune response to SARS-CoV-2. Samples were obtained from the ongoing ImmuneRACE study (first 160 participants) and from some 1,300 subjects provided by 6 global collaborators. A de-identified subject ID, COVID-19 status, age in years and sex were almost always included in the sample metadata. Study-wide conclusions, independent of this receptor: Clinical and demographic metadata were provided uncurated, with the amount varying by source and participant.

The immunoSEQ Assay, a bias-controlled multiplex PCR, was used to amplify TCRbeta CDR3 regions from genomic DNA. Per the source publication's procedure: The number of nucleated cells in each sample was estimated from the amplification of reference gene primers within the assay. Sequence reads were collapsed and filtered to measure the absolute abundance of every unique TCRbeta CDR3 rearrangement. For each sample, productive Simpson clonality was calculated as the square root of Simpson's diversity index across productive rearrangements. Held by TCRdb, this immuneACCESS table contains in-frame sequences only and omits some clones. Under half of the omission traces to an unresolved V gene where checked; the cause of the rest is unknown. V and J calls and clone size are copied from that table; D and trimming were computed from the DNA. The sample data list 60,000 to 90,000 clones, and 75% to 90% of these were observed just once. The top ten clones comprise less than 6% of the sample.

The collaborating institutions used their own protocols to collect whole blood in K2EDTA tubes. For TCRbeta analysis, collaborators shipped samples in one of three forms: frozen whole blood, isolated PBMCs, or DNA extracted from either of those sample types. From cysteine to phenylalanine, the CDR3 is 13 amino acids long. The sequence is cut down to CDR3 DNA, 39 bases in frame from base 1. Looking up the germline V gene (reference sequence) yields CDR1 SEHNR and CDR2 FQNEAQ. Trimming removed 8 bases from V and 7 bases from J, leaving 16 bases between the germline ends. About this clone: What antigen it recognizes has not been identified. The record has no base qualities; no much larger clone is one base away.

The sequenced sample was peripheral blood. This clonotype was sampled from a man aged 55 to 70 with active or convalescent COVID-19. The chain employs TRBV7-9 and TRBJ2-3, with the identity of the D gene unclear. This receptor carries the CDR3 CASEGQRANTQYF. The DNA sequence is TGTGCCAGCGAAGGTCAGCGTGCTAATACGCAGTATTTT.